The entry below describes one TCR beta chain. The antigen remains undetermined. This sample was taken from a study of T cell responses to AZD1222 COVID-19 vaccine. Study-wide points: Samples come after the peak T cell response, not at day 14. Clonal diversity was possibly underestimated; the donors were predominantly white British and more often female. Spike-specific TCR breadth and depth rose after two AZD1222 doses. Seropositive status at baseline applied to only five or six AZD1222 recipients.

The CDR3 is 14 amino acids. V lost 2 bases and J lost 4; bases outside the gene matches: 1. In germline, CDR1 is KGHSH, CDR2 LQKENI. The method was immunoSEQ multiplex PCR; TCRdb's version includes in-frame clones alone and lacks a portion of them. The sample contains about 130,000 clones, 88% of which appear only once. The sample consisted of peripheral blood, taken on day 0 of AZD1222 vaccination. The chain carries TRBV18 and TRBJ2-2; TRBD1 agrees at 7 bases. The receptor was isolated from an adult in good health. CDR3 sequence reads: CASSPTGVTGELFF. In DNA form, the CDR3 reads TGTGCCAGCTCACCAACAGGGGTCACCGGGGAGCTGTTTTTT.